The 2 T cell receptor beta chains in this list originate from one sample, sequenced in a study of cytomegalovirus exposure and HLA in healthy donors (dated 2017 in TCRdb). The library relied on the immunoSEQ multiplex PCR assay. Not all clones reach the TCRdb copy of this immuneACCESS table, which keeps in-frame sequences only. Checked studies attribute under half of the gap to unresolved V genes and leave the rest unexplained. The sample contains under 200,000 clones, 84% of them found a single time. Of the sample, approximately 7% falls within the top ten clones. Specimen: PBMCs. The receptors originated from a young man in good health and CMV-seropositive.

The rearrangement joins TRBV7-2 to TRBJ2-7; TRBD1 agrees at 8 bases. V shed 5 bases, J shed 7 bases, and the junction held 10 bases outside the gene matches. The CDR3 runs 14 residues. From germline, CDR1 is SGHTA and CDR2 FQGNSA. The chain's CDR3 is CASSPRTGLREQYF. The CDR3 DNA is TGTGCCAGCAGCCCCCGGACAGGGTTGAGAGAGCAGTACTTC.

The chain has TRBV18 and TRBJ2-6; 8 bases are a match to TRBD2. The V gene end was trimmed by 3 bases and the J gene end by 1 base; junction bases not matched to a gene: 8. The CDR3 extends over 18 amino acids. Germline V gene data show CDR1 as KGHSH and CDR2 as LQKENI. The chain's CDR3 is CASSPGGSGTSGANVLTF. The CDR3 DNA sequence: TGTGCCAGCTCACCGGGGGGTAGCGGGACATCTGGGGCCAACGTCCTGACTTTC. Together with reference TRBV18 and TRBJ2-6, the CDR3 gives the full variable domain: NAGVMQNPRHLVRRRGQEARLRCSPMKGHSHVYWYRQLPEEGLKFMVYLQKENIIDESGMPKERFSAEFPKEGPSILRIQQVVRGDSAAYFCASSPGGSGTSGANVLTFGAGSRLTVL.